This record covers a single TCR beta chain. The data originate from a study of T cell responses to AZD1222 COVID-19 vaccine. The table came from immunoSEQ multiplex PCR; TCRdb's copy has only in-frame clones and leaves some out. The data hold over 130,000 clones, with roughly nine tenths observed a single time. V lost 2 bases and J 1 base, leaving 9 bases between the germline ends. CDR3 size: 15 residues. CDR1 is SGDLS, CDR2 YYNGEE, per germline. The V and J genes are TRBV9 and TRBJ2-2, with D unclear. The source is an adult who received the AZD1222 COVID-19 vaccine. The source was peripheral blood, collected 28 days after the second AZD1222 dose. The DNA for the CDR3 is TGTGCCAGCAGCGTTACCGGGCAGAACACCGGGGAGCTGTTTTTT. Protein sequence: CASSVTGQNTGELFF.